This T cell receptor (beta chain) is drawn from a study of molecular identifiers for immune sequencing clone quantification. Study-level points and caveats: Reportedly, one cell's Jurkat TCR RNA was detected within 1,100,000 naive CD8 cells.

Per the germline V gene, CDR1 is SGHAT and CDR2 is FQNNGV. The V gene end was trimmed by 3 bases and the J gene end by 10 bases; junction bases not matched to a gene: 4. There are 14 residues in the CDR3. TCRdb reanalysed the PCR reads using MiXCR and keeps one entry per CDR3 protein. The sample includes a few hundred thousand distinct CDR3 sequences, roughly a quarter seen only once; the top ten take 0.74%. This clonotype was detected ten times or more. Antigen unknown. V gene TRBV11-2 combines with J gene TRBJ2-3; 13 bases fit TRBD2. The sequenced material came from naive CD8+ T cells from blood, with Jurkat cell RNA spiked in. Indicated subset: FACS-sorted CD8+CD4-CCR7+CD45RA+ naive T cells. This receptor was obtained from a human donor in good health. Some libraries in this study had Jurkat cell RNA spiked in. This CDR3 is CASSLGTSGDAQYF. In DNA, the CDR3 is TGTGCCAGCAGCTTGGGGACTAGCGGGGATGCGCAGTATTTT.